Listed below are T cell receptor beta chains from one sample, sequenced in a study of human T cells and chemical hapten exposure. MiXCR was run by TCRdb on the RACE reads, yielding one entry per CDR3 protein. The data contain tens of thousands of distinct CDR3 sequences, roughly a tenth of them singletons. The material was whole blood, obtained in connection with sensitization to the hapten diphenylcyclopropenone (DPC). The receptors derive from a man in his thirties or forties with alopecia areata. Some clones in this sample may be carry-over from other donors' samples. Both conserved end residues are part of each CDR3. D genes are given only for firm matches. Size tells how often a clone was seen (once, few, many) or the class of an expanded clone, and some rows leave it out.

j_call: TRBJ2-5
v_call: TRBV7-2
clone_size: NA
d_call: NA
cdr3_nt: TGTGCCGACTCATTCCAGGGGAACCAAGAGACCCAGTACTTC
cdr3_aa: CADSFQGNQETQYF

j_call: TRBJ1-2
v_call: TRBV10-2
clone_size: many
d_call: NA
cdr3_nt: TGCGCCAGCAGAAAGACAGGTGACTATGGCTACACCTTC
cdr3_aa: CASRKTGDYGYTF

j_call: TRBJ2-7
v_call: TRBV28
clone_size: few
d_call: NA
cdr3_nt: TGTGCCAGCAGTTTACTGAGCTTCTCCTACGAGCAGTACTTC
cdr3_aa: CASSLLSFSYEQYF

j_call: TRBJ1-5
v_call: TRBV2
clone_size: many
d_call: TRBD1
cdr3_nt: TGTGCCAGCAGGACAGGGGAGGGGAGCAATCAGCCCCAGCATTTT
cdr3_aa: CASRTGEGSNQPQHF

j_call: TRBJ2-3
v_call: TRBV11-2
clone_size: many
d_call: TRBD1
cdr3_nt: TGTGCCAGCAGCTTGCCGGGACAGGGGGCTGATACGCAGTATTTT
cdr3_aa: CASSLPGQGADTQYF

j_call: TRBJ1-2
v_call: TRBV7-9
clone_size: many
d_call: NA
cdr3_nt: TGTGCCAGCAGCTCCGGGACCGGAGGATCCTATGGCTACACCTTC
cdr3_aa: CASSSGTGGSYGYTF

j_call: TRBJ2-3
v_call: TRBV9
clone_size: many
d_call: NA
cdr3_nt: TGTGCCAGCAGCGTAGGGGCAGATACGCAGTATTTT
cdr3_aa: CASSVGADTQYF

j_call: TRBJ1-1
v_call: TRBV16
clone_size: many
d_call: NA
cdr3_nt: TGTGCCAGCAGCCTCTTGGGTGGCGCCGGGAACACTGAAGCTTTCTTT
cdr3_aa: CASSLLGGAGNTEAFF

j_call: TRBJ1-2
v_call: TRBV5-1
clone_size: NA
d_call: NA
cdr3_nt: TGCGCCAGCAGCTTGTCAGGGGCCTTAAACTATGGCTACACCTTC
cdr3_aa: CASSLSGALNYGYTF

j_call: TRBJ2-2
v_call: TRBV5-1
clone_size: many
d_call: TRBD1
cdr3_nt: TGCGCCAGCAGCCCGACAGGGGCGAACACCGGGGAGCTGTTTTTT
cdr3_aa: CASSPTGANTGELFF

j_call: TRBJ1-3
v_call: TRBV6-5
clone_size: NA
d_call: TRBD1
cdr3_nt: TGTGCCAGCAGTCAGGGGGTAACTGGAAACACCATATATTTT
cdr3_aa: CASSQGVTGNTIYF

j_call: TRBJ2-5
v_call: TRBV20-1
clone_size: few
d_call: NA
cdr3_nt: TGCAGTGCTAGATCGCAGACCCAGTACTTC
cdr3_aa: CSARSQTQYF

j_call: TRBJ2-3
v_call: TRBV12-3/TRBV12-4
clone_size: many
d_call: NA
cdr3_nt: TGTGCCAGCAGTTCGTACTCAGATACGCAGTATTTT
cdr3_aa: CASSSYSDTQYF

j_call: TRBJ2-3
v_call: TRBV20-1
clone_size: many
d_call: TRBD2
cdr3_nt: TGCAGTGCTAGAGACCCGAAGGCGGGAGGCCTCACAGATACGCAGTATTTT
cdr3_aa: CSARDPKAGGLTDTQYF

j_call: TRBJ2-3
v_call: TRBV29-1
clone_size: few
d_call: NA
cdr3_nt: TGCAGCGTTAGGACAGGCACAGATACGCAGTATTTT
cdr3_aa: CSVRTGTDTQYF

j_call: TRBJ2-3
v_call: TRBV5-1
clone_size: NA
d_call: TRBD2
cdr3_nt: TGCGCCAGCAGCTTCTATGCGGGGGGTAGCACAGATACGCAGTATTTT
cdr3_aa: CASSFYAGGSTDTQYF

j_call: TRBJ1-5
v_call: TRBV28
clone_size: NA
d_call: TRBD1
cdr3_nt: TGTGCCAGCAGTTCGACAGGGCATCAGCCCCAGCATTTT
cdr3_aa: CASSSTGHQPQHF

j_call: TRBJ1-5
v_call: TRBV19
clone_size: many
d_call: NA
cdr3_nt: TGTGCCAGTAGTGACCGAACAGGGTCAAGCAATCAGCCCCAGCATTTT
cdr3_aa: CASSDRTGSSNQPQHF

j_call: TRBJ1-1
v_call: TRBV10-1
clone_size: NA
d_call: NA
cdr3_nt: TGCGCCAGCAGTGATTCCCGGCGGATTCTAGGGGCTTTCTTT
cdr3_aa: CASSDSRRILGAFF

j_call: TRBJ2-2
v_call: TRBV7-9
clone_size: NA
d_call: NA
cdr3_nt: TGTGCCTCTCCCCCAGGGAACACCGGGGAGCTGTTTTTT
cdr3_aa: CASPPGNTGELFF

j_call: TRBJ2-1
v_call: TRBV10-3
clone_size: once
d_call: NA
cdr3_nt: TGTGCCATCAGTGAGTCAGTAGCTTCCTACAATGAGCAGTCCTTC
cdr3_aa: CAISESVASYNEQSF

j_call: TRBJ1-1
v_call: TRBV6-6
clone_size: few
d_call: NA
cdr3_nt: TGTGCCAGCAGTTACGCCCTACAGGGAACTGAAGCTTTCTTT
cdr3_aa: CASSYALQGTEAFF

j_call: TRBJ2-7
v_call: TRBV20-1
clone_size: NA
d_call: TRBD2
cdr3_nt: TGCAGTGCCGGACTAGCGGGACTCTACGAGCAGTACTTC
cdr3_aa: CSAGLAGLYEQYF

j_call: TRBJ1-6
v_call: TRBV27
clone_size: many
d_call: NA
cdr3_nt: TGTGCCAGCAGTCCCTGGGAACATAATTCACCCCTCCACTTT
cdr3_aa: CASSPWEHNSPLHF